These T cell receptor beta chains were read from a single sample in a study of T cells in localized non-small cell lung cancer. The assay was immunoSEQ multiplex PCR, and TCRdb's table has in-frame clones only and misses some. Here the sample spans almost 65,000 clones, about 90% being singletons. Sequencing used peripheral blood, obtained before any cancer treatment. The receptors derive from a woman aged 35 to 75 with stage I lung adenocarcinoma. Each CDR3 is given with its conserved first and last residue. A D gene is named only where the DNA matches it firmly.

CDR3	V	D	J
CASGLQTGGGNTEAFF	TRBV12-5	TRBD1	TRBJ1-1
CASSTGLSNQPQHF	TRBV27	TRBD1	TRBJ1-5
CASSLLGTTDEQFF	TRBV11-2	.	TRBJ2-1
CASSFRDSSYNSPLHF	TRBV7-2	TRBD1	TRBJ1-6
CASSLALTQGAPGNTIYF	TRBV7-9	TRBD1	TRBJ1-3
CASSLALAGAGNYGYTF	TRBV7-2	.	TRBJ1-2
CAWERGTEAFF	TRBV30	.	TRBJ1-1
CASSLGQGAGEQYF	TRBV11-3	TRBD1	TRBJ2-7
CASRSGDRGYREKLFF	TRBV10-2	TRBD1	TRBJ1-4
CASRIQGGTEAFF	TRBV6-5	.	TRBJ1-1
CASSQVLSSGSDTQYF	TRBV4-2	.	TRBJ2-3
CASSEVLPRSYEQYF	TRBV2	.	TRBJ2-7
CASSKEGYGNTIYF	TRBV27	.	TRBJ1-3
CASSPTAITGYTF	TRBV28	.	TRBJ1-2
CASSSWAVSNTEAFF	TRBV11-2	.	TRBJ1-1
CASSLRVAGASTDTQYF	TRBV5-6	TRBD2	TRBJ2-3
CSVEGRGDGTDTQYF	TRBV29-1	.	TRBJ2-3
CASRSGSGNQPQHF	TRBV9	.	TRBJ1-5
CASSPTGEAVRGYTF	TRBV5-1	TRBD1	TRBJ1-2
CASSVGFGYTF	TRBV9	.	TRBJ1-2
CASRRTVNQPQHF	TRBV10-1	.	TRBJ1-5
CASSSQYRNEAFF	TRBV5-8	.	TRBJ1-1
CASSPHRGQARDTQYF	TRBV7-3	TRBD1	TRBJ2-3
CASSSRQGGPYEQYF	TRBV27	TRBD1	TRBJ2-7
CASSLGLAGVVPYF	TRBV28	TRBD2	TRBJ2-5
CASSQMDRDEAFF	TRBV7-3	TRBD1	TRBJ1-1
CASSLDYEGAEAFF	TRBV7-9	.	TRBJ1-1
CASSDPQQGATDTQYF	TRBV25-1	TRBD1	TRBJ2-3
CASQSDTFEQYF	TRBV19	.	.
CASSFGSGNHQGYGYTF	TRBV12-1	.	TRBJ1-2
CASSWQEGSYEQYF	TRBV11-1	.	TRBJ2-7
CASLSSGSSHEQYF	TRBV19	TRBD2	TRBJ2-7
CASSLTGRGNTIYF	TRBV11-2	.	TRBJ1-3
CSAFSTDTQYF	TRBV20-1	.	TRBJ2-3
CASSLLRESYGYTF	TRBV28	.	TRBJ1-2
CASSVGTGELFF	TRBV9	.	TRBJ2-2
CASSYSGEAFF	TRBV6-6	.	TRBJ1-1
CASSPRGQMNTEAFF	TRBV7-9	TRBD1	TRBJ1-1
CASSLDRWGGYGYTF	TRBV6-6	.	TRBJ1-2
CASSALSYEQYF	TRBV5-6	.	TRBJ2-7
CASSAGTVNTEAFF	TRBV2	TRBD1	TRBJ1-1
CASSPTTGAEAFF	TRBV11-3	TRBD1	TRBJ1-1
CSVPLRGLDGYTF	TRBV29-1	TRBD1	TRBJ1-2
CASSVGDSTEAFF	TRBV6-4	TRBD1	TRBJ1-1
CASSYSSSRGERGYTF	TRBV6-5	.	TRBJ1-2
CASSLRDSRNSPLHF	TRBV28	.	TRBJ1-6
CASSPTSGRMSYNEQFF	TRBV28	TRBD2	TRBJ2-1
CASRSGVSGANVLTF	TRBV27	.	TRBJ2-6
CASSPTKTYEQYF	TRBV6-6	.	TRBJ2-7
CASSGSGGLGNEQFF	TRBV30	TRBD2	TRBJ2-1
CASSGYTGGTEAFF	TRBV11-2	TRBD1	TRBJ1-1
CASSYGAGADNYGYTF	TRBV9	.	TRBJ1-2
CASSPGDYSNQPQHF	TRBV18	.	TRBJ1-5
CASYRDPYEQYF	TRBV6-5	.	TRBJ2-7